Listed below are T cell receptor beta chains from one sample, sequenced in a study of regulatory T cells in long-lasting Graves disease. MiXCR, applied by TCRdb to the multiplex PCR reads, yields one record per CDR3 protein. The table includes approximately 560,000 distinct CDR3 sequences, roughly a sixth detected once. This sample was shared with a second study, whose subject was T cells in Graves' hyperthyroidism and ophthalmopathy.

Source: peripheral blood mononuclear cells (PBMCs), taken at new diagnosis, from a patient treated with antithyroid drugs. These receptors were taken from a man between 18 and 35 years old with Graves disease. Both conserved end residues are part of each CDR3. D genes are given only for firm matches. Clone size is given for some rows only: seen once, a few or many times, or a class if the clone is expanded.

-,TRBV7-7,many,TRBJ2-2,TGTGCTAGCAGCTTATCTGGCAGGTCTGCCGGGGAGCTGTTTTTT,CASSLSGRSAGELFF
TRBD2,TRBV27,many,TRBJ2-1,TGTGCCAGCAGTCTGCTTCTAGCGGGAGTTTACAATGAGCAGTTCTTC,CASSLLLAGVYNEQFF
TRBD1,TRBV5-1,-,TRBJ1-6,TGCGCCAGCAGCTCGGAAGGACAGGAGTTTAGTTCACCCCTCCACTTT,CASSSEGQEFSSPLHF
-,TRBV6-1,few,TRBJ1-4,TGTGCCAGCAGTGCCCGGATAAATGAAAAACTGTTTTTT,CASSARINEKLFF
TRBD1,TRBV28,many,TRBJ2-3,TGTGCCAGCAGTCCAAGGACAGGTTGGACAGATACGCAGTATTTT,CASSPRTGWTDTQYF
TRBD2,TRBV7-9,many,TRBJ2-1,TGTGCCAGCAGCTCGAGGACTAGCGGGAGGGAGGATGAGCAGTTCTTC,CASSSRTSGREDEQFF
-,TRBV4-1,few,TRBJ2-5,TGCGCCAGCAGCCACAGCCCAGGGCGTGGAGAGACCCAGTACTTC,CASSHSPGRGETQYF
TRBD1,TRBV6-1,few,TRBJ1-3,TGTGCCAGCAGTACCGGACAGGGTTTTGGAAACACCATATATTTT,CASSTGQGFGNTIYF
TRBD1,TRBV5-1,-,TRBJ2-4,TGCGCCAGCAGCTCCGGACAGGGAGTACCAGCCAAAAACATTCAGTACTTC,CASSSGQGVPAKNIQYF
-,TRBV7-3,-,TRBJ1-1,TGCGCCAGCAGCCCATTGGGGGAGTCCGCAAACACTGAAGCTTTCTTT,CASSPLGESANTEAFF
-,TRBV5-1,many,TRBJ1-1,TGCGCCAGCAACTACGGGGGAACGGGCACTGAAGCTTTCTTT,CASNYGGTGTEAFF
TRBD1,TRBV19,few,TRBJ1-3,TGTGCCAGTATGGACAGGGACTCTGGAAACACCATATATTTT,CASMDRDSGNTIYF
-,TRBV12-3/TRBV12-4,many,TRBJ2-3,TGTGCCAGCAGTTTAGTCGGGAGTATAGATACGCAGTATTTT,CASSLVGSIDTQYF
TRBD1,TRBV19,few,TRBJ1-5,TGTGCCAGTAGTATTAGGAGGGGGCGCGGCGGAGATCAGCCCCAGCATTTT,CASSIRRGRGGDQPQHF
-,TRBV6-2/TRBV6-3,few,TRBJ2-1,TGTGCCAGCAGTTACTTTCGGGCTAGCGATGGTGAGCAGTTCTTC,CASSYFRASDGEQFF
-,TRBV29-1,-,TRBJ2-3,TGCAGCGTTGGTCATGGGGGGAGGAGGCGTAGGACGCAGTATTTT,CSVGHGGRRRRTQYF
TRBD2,TRBV2,many,TRBJ2-1,TGTGCCAGCAGTACACCGTGGGGGGGGGACCACAATGAGCAGTTCTTC,CASSTPWGGDHNEQFF
-,TRBV27,many,TRBJ2-3,TGTGCCAGCAGAGGGATCGACACAGATACGCAGTATTTT,CASRGIDTDTQYF
-,TRBV20-1,-,TRBJ2-3,TGCAGTGCTACTTGGTTTACTGGGGCCACAGATACGCAGTATTTT,CSATWFTGATDTQYF
-,TRBV9,few,TRBJ2-6,TGTGCCAGCAGCGTAGGTGGGGACTCTGGGGCCAACGTCCTGACTTTC,CASSVGGDSGANVLTF
-,TRBV19,-,TRBJ2-2,TGTGCCAGTACGCCAGCGAAGAACACCGGGGAGCTGTTTTTT,CASTPAKNTGELFF
-,TRBV11-1,many,TRBJ2-7,TGTGCCAGCAGTAATAACCCCTACGAGCAGTACTTC,CASSNNPYEQYF
TRBD2,TRBV27,many,TRBJ2-1,TGTGCCAGCACCCCCCCTAGCGGGATCAATGAGCAGTTCTTC,CASTPPSGINEQFF
-,TRBV13,few,TRBJ2-2,TGTGCCAGCAGCTTAGGAGTTCTCGGGGAGCTGTTTTTT,CASSLGVLGELFF
-,TRBV18,-,TRBJ2-2,TGTGCCAGCTCACCGCCGGACCGTCGGACCGGGGAGCTGTTTTTT,CASSPPDRRTGELFF
TRBD1,TRBV6-1,few,TRBJ2-7,TGTGCCAGCAGTCCTAGAGGGGGCCTTTACGAGCAGTACTTC,CASSPRGGLYEQYF
-,TRBV7-3,many,TRBJ2-1,TGTGCCAGCAGCCCTCCGAATGAGCAGTTCTTC,CASSPPNEQFF
-,TRBV15,few,TRBJ2-1,TGTGCCACCAGCCGGTACCCCGGTGGTGAGCAGTTCTTC,CATSRYPGGEQFF
-,TRBV25-1,few,TRBJ1-1,TGTGCCAGCAGTGTGTGGTCCGTTGCTTTCTTT,CASSVWSVAFF
TRBD1,TRBV28,many,TRBJ1-1,TGTGCCAGCAGGTTATACCGGGACAGGGGGGCGGCTTTCTTT,CASRLYRDRGAAFF
-,TRBV5-1,many,TRBJ2-1,TGCGCCAGCAGCACAGGGACGCAAAATGAGCAGTTCTTC,CASSTGTQNEQFF
TRBD1,TRBV7-8,-,TRBJ1-2,TGTGCCAGCAGCACTCGATCGGGACAGGGGGGCGGCTACACCTTC,CASSTRSGQGGGYTF
-,TRBV30,-,TRBJ2-7,TGTGCCTACCCGGCCCGGGACACAACCTACGAGCAGTACTTC,CAYPARDTTYEQYF
TRBD1,TRBV13,few,TRBJ2-1,TGTGCCAGCAGCCCGACAGGGAATGGGTACAATGAGCAGTTCTTC,CASSPTGNGYNEQFF
-,TRBV2,-,TRBJ1-1,TGTGCCAGCAACCTCGCGGGAAGGGGGTTGAGCACTGAAGCTTTCTTT,CASNLAGRGLSTEAFF
TRBD1,TRBV10-3,-,TRBJ1-6,TGTGCCATCAGTGGGACAGGGAATAATTCACCCCTCCACTTT,CAISGTGNNSPLHF
-,TRBV12-3/TRBV12-4,few,TRBJ1-1,TGTGCCAGCACCGCGGGACGGCCGAACACTGAAGCTTTCTTT,CASTAGRPNTEAFF
TRBD2,TRBV6-2/TRBV6-3,-,TRBJ2-1,TGTGCCAGCAGTTACCGGGAGGAGGCTTACAATGAGCAGTTCTTC,CASSYREEAYNEQFF
-,TRBV5-1,few,TRBJ2-7,TGCGCCAGCAGCCCAGGCGGTTGGAACGAGCAGTACTTC,CASSPGGWNEQYF
-,TRBV7-6,many,TRBJ2-1,TGTGCCAGCAGCTTCTCTGGGACTAATGAGCAGTTCTTC,CASSFSGTNEQFF